This T cell receptor beta chain was identified during a study of CD8+CD57+ T cells in acquired aplastic anemia (dated by TCRdb to the late 2010s). For the study in its entirety: DNA extracted from sorted CD4+ and CD8+ cells had a mean of around 3 ug, with a range of roughly 0.2 to 30 ug. An average of roughly 9.8 million reads for CD4+ cells and roughly 11 million reads for CD8+ cells was obtained from healthy donor samples. Paper-wide results and their limitations: Roughly 30 CD8+ CDR3 sequences were shared between patients and controls but appeared highly expressed in patients and within their immunodominant clones. Between patients and healthy controls, no significant difference in CD8+ Simpson's diversity was found (P=0.060).

The study deep-sequenced TCR repertoires of sorted CD4+ and CD8+ blood T cells from severe aplastic anemia patients and healthy subjects. Ficoll-Paque density gradient centrifugation was used to isolate peripheral blood mononuclear cells. Before DNA extraction, CD4+ and CD8+ T cells were sorted by FACS or by magnetic beads. Taken from cysteine to phenylalanine, the CDR3 has 15 residues. Only the CDR3 portion is preserved as DNA: 45 bases, with reading frame beginning at the first base. The germline ends are 12 bases apart after V is trimmed by 2 bases and J by 2 bases. CDR1 SGHVS and CDR2 FQNEAQ are derived from the germline V gene. Genomic DNA served as template for TCR beta VDJ combination and CDR3 sequence profiling. An Illumina HiSeq 2000 was the platform used for TCR repertoire sequencing. The source study handled its data this way. Repertoires were assessed using TRBV/TRBJ rearrangement plots, CDR3 size and DJ length profiles, and Simpson's diversity index. The most abundant DNA sequence in the deep sequencing data was taken as the immunodominant clone. CDR3 amino acid sequences were screened for sharing across subjects and were compared with published repertoires and the VDJdb database. TCRdb trimmed the raw reads at Q25, called clones with MiXCR and kept productive beta chains. Each CDR3 protein appears once, grouped with its most common genes and DNA. These V and J calls originate from TCRdb's pipeline instead of the authors' own analysis. The sample table lists tens of thousands of distinct CDR3 sequences, about 77% of them with a count of one. Together, the top ten hold approximately 24% of the sample.

Comment on this clonotype: Its binding antigen is unknown. The sample holds no much larger clone one base away, and base qualities are not on file.

This sequence uses TRBV7-8 and TRBJ1-2; the D gene cannot be resolved reliably. The sequence was collected from a human donor in good health, serving as a control. The sequenced material came from sorted CD4+, CD8+, or CD8+CD57+ T cells (not recorded which) from PBMCs. The CDR3: CASSLREGPNYGYTF. The nucleotide sequence reads as follows: TGTGCCAGCAGCTTAAGGGAGGGCCCCAACTATGGCTACACCTTC.